This note documents a single TCR beta chain sequence. The clone's antigen remains unknown. No base quality information exists; no much larger clone differs at one position. The sample originates from a study of blood T cell repertoires in COVID-19 (dated by TCRdb to the early 2020s). Concerning the study at large: Samples from collaborators originated in the United States, Italy and Spain and spanned both the acute and convalescent phases of COVID-19. The prospective study material was composed of cDNA or gDNA derived from T cells, B-cell-depleted T cells, or PBMCs. The dataset comprised deeply sampled blood TCRbeta repertoires from subjects exposed to, actively infected with, or recovered from COVID-19. A freely available public database, intended as a resource for researchers studying the immune response to SARS-CoV-2, is where the repertoires were released. The samples were drawn from the first 160 participants of the ongoing ImmuneRACE study and from more than 1,000 subjects provided by 6 global collaborators. Nearly every sample came with metadata listing a de-identified subject ID, COVID-19 status, age in years and sex. Where available, HLA class I and class II types were taken from metadata supplied by the sample provider and were not determined by assay-based typing. Study-wide findings and limitations: Clinical and demographic metadata were provided uncurated, with the amount varying by source and participant.

The immunoSEQ Assay, a bias-controlled multiplex PCR, was used to amplify TCRbeta CDR3 regions from genomic DNA. The source study handled its data this way. The number of nucleated cells in each sample was estimated from the amplification of reference gene primers within the assay. Sequence reads were collapsed and filtered to measure the absolute abundance of every unique TCRbeta CDR3 rearrangement. For each sample, productive Simpson clonality was calculated by taking the square root of Simpson's diversity index across productive rearrangements. Sourced from immuneACCESS, this table was stored by TCRdb with only in-frame sequences that have V and J called. A share of the clones is absent; for the studies checked, an unresolved V gene accounts for under half, and the remainder has no known explanation. The V and J calls and the clone size are those of that table, but D and trimming were determined from the DNA. Here the sample has about 350,000 clones; more than 75% occur a single time. Of the sample, more than 5% is held by the ten largest clones.

Trimming removed 8 bases from V and 0 bases from J; the gene matches leave 4 bases unexplained. Its CDR3 holds 13 amino acids, cysteine through phenylalanine. Only the CDR3 DNA is retained, 39 bases long and in frame from the first base. Via the germline V gene, CDR1 is SGHNT and CDR2 YENEEA. One collaborating source in Seattle enrolled patients during active infection and followed them longitudinally through the course of disease. The collaborating institutions used their own protocols to collect whole blood in K2EDTA tubes. Collaborator samples were shipped for TCRbeta analysis as frozen whole blood, isolated PBMCs, or DNA extracted from either sample type.

The clonotype comes from a woman aged 50 to 60 with COVID-19, enrolled during active disease. The rearranged segments are TRBV11-3 and TRBJ2-7, with 7 middle bases fitting TRBD2. Sequenced: peripheral blood. This receptor carries the CDR3 CASAGDVSYEQYF. The nucleotides are TGTGCCAGCGCGGGAGACGTCTCCTACGAGCAGTACTTC.